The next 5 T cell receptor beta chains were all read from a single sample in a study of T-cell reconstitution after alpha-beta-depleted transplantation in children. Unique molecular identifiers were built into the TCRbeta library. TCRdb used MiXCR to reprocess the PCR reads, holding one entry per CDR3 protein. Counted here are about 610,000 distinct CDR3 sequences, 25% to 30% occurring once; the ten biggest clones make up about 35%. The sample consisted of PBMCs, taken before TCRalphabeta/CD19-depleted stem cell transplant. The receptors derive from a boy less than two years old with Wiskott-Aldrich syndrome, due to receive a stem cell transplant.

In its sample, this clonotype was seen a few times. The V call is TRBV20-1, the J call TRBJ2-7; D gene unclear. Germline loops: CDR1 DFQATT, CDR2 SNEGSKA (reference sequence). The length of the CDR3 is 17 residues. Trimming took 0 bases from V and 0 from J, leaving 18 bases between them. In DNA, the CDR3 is TGCAGTGCTAGAGATAAGTTCGGCGTGGTCTACTCCTACGAGCAGTACTTC. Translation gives CSARDKFGVVYSYEQYF.

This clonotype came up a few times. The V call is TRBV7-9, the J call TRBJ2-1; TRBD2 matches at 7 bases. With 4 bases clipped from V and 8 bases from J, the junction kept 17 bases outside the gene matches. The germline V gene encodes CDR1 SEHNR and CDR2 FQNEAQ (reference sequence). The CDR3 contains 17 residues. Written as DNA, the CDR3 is TGTGCCAGCAGCTCACTCCCGGCTAGCGGCCCCTTCGATGAGCAGTTCTTC. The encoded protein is CASSSLPASGPFDEQFF.

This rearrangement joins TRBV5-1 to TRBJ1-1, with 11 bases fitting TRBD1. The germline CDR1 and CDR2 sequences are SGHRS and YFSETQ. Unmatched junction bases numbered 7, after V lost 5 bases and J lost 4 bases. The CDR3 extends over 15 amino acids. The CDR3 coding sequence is TGCGCCAGCAGTCGGACAGGGGGCAAAGGCACTGAAGCTTTCTTT. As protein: CASSRTGGKGTEAFF.

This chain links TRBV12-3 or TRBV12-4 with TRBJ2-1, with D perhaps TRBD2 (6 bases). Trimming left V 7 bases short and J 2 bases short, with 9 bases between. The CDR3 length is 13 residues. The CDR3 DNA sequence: TGTGCCAGCACCCGACTAGCCTACAATGAGCAGTTCTTC. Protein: CASTRLAYNEQFF.

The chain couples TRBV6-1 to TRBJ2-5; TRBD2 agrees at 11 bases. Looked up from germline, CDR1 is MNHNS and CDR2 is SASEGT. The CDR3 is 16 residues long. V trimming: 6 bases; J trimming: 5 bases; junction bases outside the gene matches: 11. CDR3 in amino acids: CASRISGRAGGETQYF. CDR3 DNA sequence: TGTGCCAGCAGGATTAGCGGGAGGGCCGGGGGGGAGACCCAGTACTTC.